Presented here are 21 T cell receptor beta chains from one specimen sequenced in a study of blood T cell repertoires in COVID-19. Sequencing was performed with immunoSEQ multiplex PCR; in TCRdb, only in-frame clones are kept and a portion is missing. The sample consists of about 360,000 clones, 80% to 90% of them appearing once. What was sequenced was PBMCs or T cells enriched from blood (not recorded which). All receptors come from a man aged 40-49 years in a cohort exposed to, infected with or recovered from COVID-19 (not recorded which).

V gene TRBV3-1 (or the pseudogene TRBV3-2) combines with J gene TRBJ2-7; the D is unclear. Germline loops: CDR1 LGHDT, CDR2 YNNKEL (reference sequence). Trimming removed 2 bases from V and 6 bases from J, with 8 bases in between. This CDR3 comprises 12 residues. The CDR3 DNA reads as TGTGCCAGCAGCCAACTTGGCGGCGAGCAGTACTTC. Translation: CASSQLGGEQYF.

This rearrangement joins TRBV5-1 to TRBJ2-7; 10 nucleotides match TRBD2. Unmatched junction bases numbered 6, after V lost 4 bases and J lost 2 bases. Germline-derived CDR1 and CDR2 are SGHRS and YFSETQ. The CDR3 extends over 15 amino acids. The DNA for the CDR3 is TGCGCCAGCAGCCAGCTAGCGGGGGATACCTACGAGCAGTACTTC. Translation: CASSQLAGDTYEQYF.

This clone was seen only once. This chain connects TRBV2 to TRBJ1-4; 9 positions match TRBD1. The V segment lost 6 bases and the J segment 0 bases; nucleotides outside the gene matches: 5. CDR1 SNHLY and CDR2 FYNNEI come from the germline V gene. The CDR3 covers 16 residues. The CDR3 loop reads CASSRTGAATNEKLFF. The CDR3 DNA sequence: TGTGCCAGCAGCCGGACAGGGGCTGCAACTAATGAAAAACTGTTTTTT. The full variable domain, its missing parts supplied by reference TRBV2 and TRBJ1-4, is EPEVTQTPSHQVTQMGQEVILRCVPISNHLYFYWYRQILGQKVEFLVSFYNNEISEKSEIFDDQFSVERPDGSNFTLKIRSTKLEDSAMYFCASSRTGAATNEKLFFGSGTQLSVL.

This chain uses TRBV5-1 with TRBJ2-6, with D maybe TRBD2 (5 bases). This CDR3 is built from 16 residues. V shed 0 bases and J shed 2 bases, with 9 bases lying between them. CDR1 SGHRS and CDR2 YFSETQ come from the germline V gene. In DNA form, the CDR3 reads TGCGCCAGCAGCTTGGCCGGGAACCCTGGGGCCAACGTCCTGACTTTC. Protein product: CASSLAGNPGANVLTF.

This clone has a handful of counts. V gene TRBV7-3 combines with J gene TRBJ2-3, with 9 positions matching TRBD1. Trimming at V came to 2 bases and at J to 4 bases, leaving 7 bases not matched to a gene. The CDR3 runs to 16 residues. Germline V gene data show CDR1 as SGHTA and CDR2 as FQGTGA. CDR3 sequence reads: CASSLWDRVSSDTQYF. CDR3 coding DNA: TGTGCCAGCAGCTTATGGGACAGGGTGAGTTCAGATACGCAGTATTTT. Complete variable domain (other parts from reference TRBV7-3 and TRBJ2-3): GAGVSQTPSNKVTEKGKYVELRCDPISGHTALYWYRQSLGQGPEFLIYFQGTGAADDSGLPNDRFFAVRPEGSVSTLKIQRTERGDSAVYLCASSLWDRVSSDTQYFGPGTRLTVL.

Remarks on this clone: A read error may produce the germline difference seen at one junction end. The chain employs TRBV5-6 and TRBJ2-1, with 7 bases fitting TRBD2. This CDR3 is 11 amino acids long. Per the germline V gene, CDR1 is SGHDT and CDR2 is YYEEEE. The CDR3 coding sequence is TGTGCCAGCAGCTTACCGGGAGGCTCGATCTTC. Translated, it gives CASSLPGGSIF.

This chain uses TRBV7-6 with TRBJ2-3; tentatively, D is TRBD2 (6 bases). Trimming took off 1 base at V and 7 bases at J, with 12 bases between the two ends. This CDR3 region has 14 residues. Germline V CDR1 and CDR2: SGHVS, FNYEAQ. The CDR3 bases are TGTGCCAGCAGCTTAGGGAGGGCCGAGAATACGCAGTATTTT. The encoded protein is CASSLGRAENTQYF. Looking up the rest from reference TRBV7-6 and TRBJ2-3 gives the full variable domain: GAGVSQSPRYKVTKRGQDVALRCDPISGHVSLYWYRQALGQGPEFLTYFNYEAQQDKSGLPNDRFSAERPEGSISTLTIQRTEQRDSAMYRCASSLGRAENTQYFGPGTRLTVL.

The chain has TRBV19 and TRBJ1-1; D possibly corresponds to TRBD1 (6 bases). Germline values: CDR1 LNHDA, CDR2 SQIVND (reference sequence). This CDR3 has 13 amino acids. V was clipped by 10 bases and J by 0 bases, with 12 bases between them. The CDR3 DNA follows: TGTGCCACCCGGGACACGATGAACACTGAAGCTTTCTTT. This encodes CATRDTMNTEAFF.

The rearrangement links TRBV2 to TRBJ1-6; D not certain. The germline gives CDR1 SNHLY, CDR2 FYNNEI. The ends were cut back, 7 bases at V and 9 bases at J, with 19 bases in the middle. The CDR3 is 15 amino acids. The CDR3 bases are TGTGCCAGCACCCCGCAGTCCTTCGAGGGTTCACCCCTCCACTTT. This encodes CASTPQSFEGSPLHF.

This clone has a handful of counts. The V call is TRBV6-5, the J call TRBJ1-4; no clear D. Trimming left V 2 bases short and J 7 bases short, with 11 bases between. Germline V lookup: CDR1 MNHEY, CDR2 SVGAGI. The CDR3 contains 14 residues. The chain's CDR3 is CASSYGGRPEKLFF. The CDR3 nucleotides are TGTGCCAGCAGTTACGGAGGCAGGCCTGAAAAACTGTTTTTT.

The chain is built from TRBV24-1 and TRBJ2-1; D is possibly TRBD2 (6 bases). The germline gives CDR1 KGHDR, CDR2 SFDVKD. Trimming left V 4 bases short and J 12 bases short, with 12 bases between. The CDR3 is 12 residues long. CDR3 DNA: TGTGCCACCAGTGACCCGGACTACGGGCAGTTCTTC. Amino acid sequence: CATSDPDYGQFF.

This clone was found once. This chain uses TRBV30 with TRBJ1-2; 7 nucleotides line up with TRBD1. The V segment lost 1 base and the J segment 4 bases; nucleotides outside the gene matches: 6. Germline V CDR1 and CDR2: GTSNPN, SVGIG (reference sequence). The CDR3 consists of 14 residues. In nucleotides, the CDR3 is TGTGCCTGGAGTGGCGGACAGGCTCGCTATGGCTACACCTTC. It encodes CAWSGGQARYGYTF.

The CDR3 coding sequence is TGTGCCAGCTCGAAAGGGGGGGGCTTGCAGGAGCAGTACTTC. Amino acid sequence: CASSKGGGLQEQYF. V and J are TRBV6-5 and TRBJ2-7; perhaps TRBD2 as D (7 bases). Between the trimmed V and J ends, which lost 8 bases and 7 bases, there was a span of 21 bases. Germline V CDR1 and CDR2: MNHEY, SVGAGI. The CDR3 consists of 14 residues.

Only one count was recorded for this clone. V usage is TRBV3-1 (or the pseudogene TRBV3-2) and J usage is TRBJ2-3; tentative D call: TRBD1 (6 bases). The CDR3 has 15 amino acids. Germline V CDR1 and CDR2: LGHDT, YNNKEL (reference sequence). The V gene lost 1 base and the J gene lost 6 bases, with 14 bases spanning the gap. The CDR3 nucleotides read TGTGCCAGCAGCCAAGTACAGGGATTCGGGGATACGCAGTATTTT. It translates to CASSQVQGFGDTQYF.

The chain recombines TRBV3-1 (or the pseudogene TRBV3-2) with TRBJ2-3; D might be TRBD1 (5 bases). There are 16 residues in the CDR3. Germline V lookup: CDR1 LGHDT, CDR2 YNNKEL (reference sequence). With 1 base removed from V and 0 bases from J, the gap between germline ends came to 11 bases. The CDR3 DNA sequence: TGTGCCAGCAGCCAAGTTTTCAGGGCTAGCACAGATACGCAGTATTTT. Its protein product is CASSQVFRASTDTQYF.

CDR3 protein: CASSWAGGTGYGYTF. CDR3 nucleotides: TGTGCCAGCAGTTGGGCAGGCGGGACAGGATATGGCTACACCTTC. The chain uses TRBV27 and TRBJ1-2; 8 nucleotides align to TRBD1. Per the germline V gene, CDR1 is MNHEY and CDR2 is SMNVEV (reference sequence). V was pared by 4 bases and J by 5 bases, with 9 bases of the junction left unmatched. The CDR3 loop spans 15 amino acids.

The chain has TRBV5-1 and TRBJ1-6, with TRBD1 matching 8 bases. Germline CDR1 reads SGHRS; CDR2 reads YFSETQ. This CDR3 comprises 17 residues. The trim removed 0 bases at V and 9 bases at J, leaving 11 bases unmatched. This CDR3 is CASSLGQGAPIASPLHF. The CDR3 DNA reads as TGCGCCAGCAGCTTGGGCCAGGGGGCGCCTATTGCTTCACCCCTCCACTTT.

The rearrangement uses TRBV7-9 and TRBJ2-5; 11 bases map to TRBD2. From germline, CDR1 is SEHNR and CDR2 FQNEAQ (reference sequence). Germline trimming cut 4 bases from V and 5 bases from J; bases unmatched to any gene: 6. The CDR3 loop spans 15 amino acids. For the CDR3, the DNA is TGTGCCAGCAGCTCGATAGCGGGAGGGGGGGAGACCCAGTACTTC. It translates to CASSSIAGGGETQYF. Variable domain in full (rest from reference TRBV7-9 and TRBJ2-5): DTGVSQNPRHKITKRGQNVTFRCDPISEHNRLYWYRQTLGQGPEFLTYFQNEAQLEKSRLLSDRFSAERPKGSFSTLEIQRTEQGDSAMYLCASSSIAGGGETQYFGPGTRLLVL.

The gene calls are TRBV9 and TRBJ2-1; D is possibly TRBD2 (5 bases). This CDR3 comprises 16 residues. Germline V CDR1 and CDR2: SGDLS, YYNGEE. The germline V and J ends were trimmed by 0 bases and 0 bases, with 10 bases remaining between them. CDR3 nucleotides: TGTGCCAGCAGCGTAGGGACTTTGAGCTCCTACAATGAGCAGTTCTTC. Its translation is CASSVGTLSSYNEQFF.

This rearrangement joins TRBV18 to TRBJ1-6; 10 positions agree with TRBD1. Germline lookup yields CDR1 KGHSH and CDR2 LQKENI. Trimming removed 5 bases from V and 10 bases from J; junction bases left unmatched: 5. This CDR3 spans 14 amino acids. The CDR3 sequence is CASSGTGEQSPLHF. CDR3 in DNA: TGTGCCAGCTCAGGGACAGGGGAGCAGTCACCCCTCCACTTT.

This clone showed up just once. V and J are TRBV18 and TRBJ1-1; 10 bases map to TRBD1. There are 19 residues in the CDR3. Losses at the gene ends were 2 bases for V and 4 bases for J; bases not matched to a gene: 16. In germline, CDR1 is KGHSH, CDR2 LQKENI. CDR3 sequence (DNA): TGTGCCAGCTCACCAAATTCCTTGGGGACAGGGGCGTCCCCCACTGAAGCTTTCTTT. Its protein product is CASSPNSLGTGASPTEAFF.